These 30 T cell receptor beta chains were all obtained from the same sample, sequenced in a study of blood T cell repertoires in COVID-19. TCRdb keeps only in-frame clones here, not all; method: immunoSEQ multiplex PCR. The table has tens of thousands of clones, approximately 87% seen once. The source material was peripheral blood. These receptors came from a human donor in a cohort sampled during active COVID-19.

This CDR3 reads CASSSAARPYNSPLHF. CDR3 sequence (DNA): TGTGCCAGCAGCTCCGCGGCACGGCCCTATAATTCACCCCTCCACTTT. J is TRBJ1-6 and V is TRBV5-4; D call uncertain. The germline V gene encodes CDR1 SGHNT and CDR2 YYREEE (reference sequence). The CDR3 length is 16 residues. V lost 3 bases to trimming and J lost 2 bases, with 12 bases between them.

The chain combines TRBV27 with TRBJ2-2; 9 bases align to TRBD2. The V segment lost 3 bases and the J segment 7 bases; nucleotides outside the gene matches: 9. Germline CDR1 MNHEY, CDR2 SMNVEV (reference sequence). This CDR3 has 16 amino acids. The CDR3 bases are TGTGCCAGCAGTTTCCTGCTGGTAGCGGGAGTCGGGGAGCTGTTTTTT. This codes for CASSFLLVAGVGELFF.

The J gene is TRBJ1-2, the V gene TRBV10-3; TRBD1 matches 10 bases. The CDR3 sequence is 12 residues long. CDR1 ENHRY and CDR2 SYGVKD come from the germline V gene. J was trimmed by 4 bases and V by 10 bases; bases with no gene match: 3. CDR3 DNA: TGTGCCAGCAGACAGGGGGCCTATGGCTACACCTTC. Translating gives CASRQGAYGYTF.

The chain recombines TRBV5-6 with TRBJ2-1, with D possibly being TRBD1 (6 bases). Deletions cut 2 bases from V and 1 base from J, with 7 bases between. The CDR3 length is 14 residues. The germline V gene has CDR1 SGHDT and CDR2 YYEEEE. The CDR3 DNA sequence: TGTGCCAGCAGCTTAGGGGGTTCCTACAATGAGCAGTTCTTC. Translation gives CASSLGGSYNEQFF.

The gene calls are TRBV7-8 and TRBJ1-4, with D tentatively TRBD1 (5 bases). CDR3 size: 14 residues. Germline values: CDR1 SGHVS, CDR2 FQNEAQ. V gave up 3 bases and J gave up 3 bases, with 8 bases separating them. CDR3 coding DNA: TGTGCCAGCAGCTTCGTAGGGGCTAATGAAAAACTGTTTTTT. This sequence encodes CASSFVGANEKLFF.

Only one count was recorded for this clone. This chain uses TRBV7-2 with TRBJ2-5; 12 bases agree with TRBD2. Trimming took 2 bases from V and 4 from J; bases not matched to a gene: 11. The CDR3 length is 18 residues. Germline V CDR1 and CDR2: SGHTA, FQGNSA. CDR3 DNA: TGTGCCAGCAGCTTACTTCTTGCTAGCGGGGGGGCCTCAGAGACCCAGTACTTC. Amino acid sequence: CASSLLLASGGASETQYF.

This clone has just a few counts. The rearrangement links TRBV3-1 (or the pseudogene TRBV3-2) to TRBJ1-2; D perhaps matches TRBD1 (6 bases). CDR1 LGHDT and CDR2 YNNKEL come from the germline V gene (reference sequence). The CDR3 length is 15 residues. V was pared by 3 bases and J by 4 bases, with 15 bases between. CDR3 sequence: CASSQTLGGVYGYTF. CDR3 nucleotides: TGTGCCAGCAGCCAGACTTTAGGGGGTGTCTATGGCTACACCTTC.

V is TRBV19 and J is TRBJ2-7; 8 positions match TRBD1. CDR1 and CDR2 from the germline V gene are LNHDA and SQIVND (reference sequence). The CDR3 runs to 15 residues. V gave up 3 bases and J gave up 3 bases; unmatched junction bases: 7. CDR3: CASSILLGQGYEQYF. In DNA, the CDR3 is TGTGCCAGTAGTATCCTCTTAGGACAGGGCTACGAGCAGTACTTC.

The chain links TRBV4-2 to TRBJ1-1, with TRBD1 identical over 10 bases. The CDR3 loop spans 14 amino acids. CDR1 is LGHNA and CDR2 is YNFKEQ in the germline V gene. Germline trimming cut 5 bases from V and 6 bases from J; bases unmatched to any gene: 6. CDR3 protein: CASSSGQGFAEAFF. Here the CDR3 DNA reads TGTGCCAGCAGCTCGGGACAGGGGTTTGCTGAAGCTTTCTTT.

The chain links TRBV6-4 to TRBJ2-3; D may be TRBD1 (6 bases). Germline CDR1 and CDR2: MRHNA and SNTAGT. This CDR3 spans 16 amino acids. Trimming removed 1 base from V and 4 bases from J, with 15 bases in between. The CDR3 nucleotides are TGTGCCAGCAGTGACTTGGCAGGGGATGGCGCAGATACGCAGTATTTT. Its translation: CASSDLAGDGADTQYF.

This rearrangement joins TRBV11-3 to TRBJ2-1, with D possibly being TRBD2 (6 bases). V was pared by 3 bases and J by 7 bases, with 13 bases between. CDR1 is SGHNT and CDR2 is YENEEA in the germline V gene. This CDR3 is built from 14 residues. In DNA, the CDR3 is TGTGCCAGCAGCTTTGGTTCAGGGAGGAATGAGCAGTTCTTC. It specifies CASSFGSGRNEQFF.

The rearrangement uses TRBV7-5 and TRBJ2-1; TRBD1 reflects the table's D call only, with no check against the DNA. TRBV7-5 has pseudogene status. This CDR3 is 11 amino acids long. Here the CDR3 reads CARSASNEQFF. CDR3 sequence (DNA): TGTGCCAGAAGCGCCAGCAATGAGCAGTTCTTC.

The chain has TRBV24-1 and TRBJ1-2; D may be TRBD1 (6 bases). The ends were cut back, 5 bases at V and 3 bases at J, with 12 bases in the middle. The CDR3 runs 14 residues. The germline gives CDR1 KGHDR, CDR2 SFDVKD. The CDR3 DNA is TGTGCCACCAGTGGGGGGGGCTCAGACTATGGCTACACCTTC. Protein sequence: CATSGGGSDYGYTF.

The J gene is TRBJ1-6, the V gene TRBV18; 8 nucleotides align to TRBD1. The CDR3 has 15 residues. Germline V gives CDR1 KGHSH, CDR2 LQKENI. J lost 10 bases, V lost 4 bases, and 9 bases had no gene match. CDR3 amino acids: CASSLAGQDGSPLHF. The CDR3 region has the DNA TGTGCCAGCTCACTGGCGGGACAGGACGGGTCACCCCTCCACTTT.

This clone turned up a few times. The chain has TRBV5-6 and TRBJ2-5; TRBD1 might be the D (5 bases). CDR1 and CDR2 from the germline V gene are SGHDT and YYEEEE. V gave up 2 bases and J gave up 0 bases, with 11 bases separating them. The CDR3 totals 15 residues. This CDR3 is CASSFRQSHQETQYF. Written as DNA, the CDR3 is TGTGCCAGCAGCTTCCGACAGTCCCACCAAGAGACCCAGTACTTC.

The chain couples TRBV15 to TRBJ1-1; 8 nucleotides align to TRBD1. The CDR3 has 15 residues. Trimming removed 1 base from V and 3 bases from J; junction bases left unmatched: 4. Germline V CDR1 and CDR2: LNHNV, YYDKDF (reference sequence). For the CDR3, the DNA is TGTGCCACCAGCAGAGGGGACAGGACTTACACTGAAGCTTTCTTT. It translates to CATSRGDRTYTEAFF.

The chain combines TRBV7-3 with TRBJ2-3; TRBD2 aligns across 7 bases. Per germline, CDR1 SGHTA and CDR2 FQGTGA. This CDR3 is 17 amino acids long. J lost 2 bases, V lost 0 bases, and 8 bases had no gene match. The CDR3 reads CASSLTATSLDTDTQYF. The CDR3, as DNA: TGTGCCAGCAGCTTAACTGCGACTAGCTTAGACACAGATACGCAGTATTTT.

The V gene is TRBV27, the J gene TRBJ1-6; D gene uncertain. CDR3 size: 15 residues. Deletions cut 3 bases from V and 0 bases from J, with 6 bases between. Germline-derived CDR1 and CDR2 are MNHEY and SMNVEV (reference sequence). The CDR3 loop is CASSFTSSYNSPLHF. The CDR3 DNA is TGTGCCAGCAGTTTCACGAGCTCCTATAATTCACCCCTCCACTTT.

Comment on this clone: Other DNA sequences in the sample encode the same CDR3. This chain connects TRBV27 to TRBJ2-3, with D perhaps matching TRBD2 (5 bases). The CDR3 runs to 14 residues. Germline V gene data show CDR1 as MNHEY and CDR2 as SMNVEV (reference sequence). Trimming pared 3 bases from V and 2 bases from J, leaving 9 bases between. The CDR3 loop is CASSFYGNTDTQYF. The CDR3 nucleotides read TGTGCCAGCAGTTTTTACGGGAACACAGATACGCAGTATTTT.

The chain carries TRBV4-1 and TRBJ2-1; TRBD2 matches 10 bases. V was clipped by 1 base and J by 1 base; unmatched bases: 10. Per the germline V gene, CDR1 is MGHRA and CDR2 is YSYEKL. The CDR3 runs 19 residues. CDR3 nucleotide sequence: TGCGCCAGCAGCCAAGTAGTCAGCGGGGGGGCGTCGTCCTACAATGAGCAGTTCTTC. Its translation: CASSQVVSGGASSYNEQFF.

The rearrangement uses TRBV11-2 and TRBJ1-1; no clear D gene. Germline V gene data show CDR1 as SGHAT and CDR2 as FQNNGV. V was trimmed by 0 bases and J by 0 bases, leaving 5 bases between them. This CDR3 has 14 amino acids. The DNA for the CDR3 is TGTGCCAGCAGCTTAGAGGCCCTGAACACTGAAGCTTTCTTT. Its translation is CASSLEALNTEAFF.

The chain links TRBV18 to TRBJ2-7, with D perhaps TRBD1 (8 bases). The germline CDR1 and CDR2 sequences are KGHSH and LQKENI. Trimming left V 3 bases short and J 2 bases short, with 20 bases between. This CDR3 contains 17 residues. CDR3 residues: CASSPSQGAAGTYEQYF. The CDR3 nucleotides read TGTGCCAGCTCACCGAGTCAGGGGGCAGCGGGGACCTACGAGCAGTACTTC.

The chain recombines TRBV18 with TRBJ2-1, with TRBD2 as a possible D gene (6 bases). The germline V gene has CDR1 KGHSH and CDR2 LQKENI. V dropped 6 bases and J dropped 1 base, with 28 bases sitting between them. CDR3 length equals 20 residues. Here the CDR3 reads CASSSIYWSAGTESYNEQFF. CDR3 bases: TGTGCCAGCTCTTCAATCTACTGGTCGGCAGGGACTGAATCCTACAATGAGCAGTTCTTC.

The rearrangement uses TRBV11-2 and TRBJ1-4; the match to TRBD1 covers 7 bases. The CDR3 covers 15 residues. CDR1 and CDR2 (germline): SGHAT, FQNNGV. Trimming cost V 1 base and J 8 bases; bases outside gene matches: 7. CDR3 in DNA: TGTGCCAGCAGCTTAGGGCAGGGGGTAAAGGAAAAACTGTTTTTT. Amino acid sequence: CASSLGQGVKEKLFF.

The chain links TRBV6-5 to TRBJ1-1, with D possibly TRBD1 on 6 matching bases. The V gene's germline CDR1 is MNHEY and CDR2 SVGAGI. The V and J ends lost 10 bases and 4 bases respectively, with 22 bases between them. The CDR3 is 15 residues long. The CDR3 DNA reads as TGTGCCACCACGGGTCGGGACACCCTGGTCACTGAAGCTTTCTTT. Amino acid sequence: CATTGRDTLVTEAFF.

This sequence joins TRBV7-8 and TRBJ1-3, with 12 bases aligning to TRBD1. The germline gives CDR1 SGHVS, CDR2 FQNEAQ. CDR3 size: 16 residues. The trim removed 1 base at V and 3 bases at J, leaving 1 base unmatched. CDR3 in DNA: TGTGCCAGCAGCTTAGGGGACAGGGGGCTTGGAAACACCATATATTTT. Protein product: CASSLGDRGLGNTIYF.

The chain has TRBV23-1 and TRBJ1-5, with a tentative D call TRBD1 (5 bases). TRBV23-1 is labeled an ORF, and its function is uncertain. This CDR3 region has 17 residues. V lost 1 base and J 5 bases, leaving 18 bases between the germline ends. The CDR3 loop reads CASSQLHCPREDQPQHF. CDR3 bases: TGCGCCAGCAGTCAATTGCACTGCCCCAGGGAGGATCAGCCCCAGCATTTT.

This clone occurred once. The chain couples TRBV30 to TRBJ1-5; 9 bases align to TRBD1. Trimming removed 0 bases from V and 4 bases from J; junction bases left unmatched: 4. Germline CDR1 GTSNPN, CDR2 SVGIG (reference sequence). The CDR3 has 15 amino acids. CDR3 protein: CAWSVLGQGNQPQHF. For the CDR3, the DNA is TGTGCCTGGAGTGTACTGGGACAGGGAAATCAGCCCCAGCATTTT.

In this sample, this clone turned up once. V and J are TRBV27 and TRBJ2-1; no clear D. The germline CDR1 and CDR2 sequences are MNHEY and SMNVEV (reference sequence). V gave up 2 bases and J gave up 4 bases, with 6 bases separating them. CDR3 length equals 13 residues. This CDR3 is CASSLNIYNEQFF. The CDR3 DNA sequence: TGTGCCAGCAGTTTAAATATATACAATGAGCAGTTCTTC.

Regarding this clone: Different DNA sequences within this sample yield the same CDR3. This chain uses TRBV7-2 with TRBJ2-1; D perhaps matches TRBD2 (6 bases). This CDR3 comprises 15 residues. The V and J ends lost 6 bases and 5 bases respectively, with 17 bases between them. Germline lookup yields CDR1 SGHTA and CDR2 FQGNSA. In DNA, the CDR3 is TGTGCCAGCAGTTTGGGACTCACAAGAAACAATGAGCAGTTCTTC. Translating it yields CASSLGLTRNNEQFF.